A selection of T cell receptor beta chains follows, all from one sample in a study of blood T cell repertoires in COVID-19. The method was immunoSEQ multiplex PCR; TCRdb's version includes in-frame clones alone and lacks a portion of them. The sample carries over 85,000 clones, 70% to 80% recorded once. The specimen sequenced was peripheral blood. The receptor set was obtained from a human donor in a cohort sampled during active COVID-19. Each CDR3 is given with its conserved first and last residue. Fields, in order: clone size, V gene, D gene, J gene, CDR3 DNA, CDR3 protein. D genes are given only for firm matches. Clone size is stated in some rows and not others, as once, few, many or a class when expanded.

-	TRBV5-1	TRBD1	TRBJ2-3	TGCGCCAGCAGCTTGGTGGGACAGGGTACGGGCACAGATACGCAGTATTTT	CASSLVGQGTGTDTQYF
-	TRBV30	TRBD1	TRBJ2-3	TGTGCCTGGAGTCAAACCGGGACAGGGCCGGGGGATACGCAGTATTTT	CAWSQTGTGPGDTQYF
-	TRBV5-4	-	TRBJ2-5	TGTGCCGGGTCTAGTGGAGCCGCCCAAGAGACCCAGTACTTC	CAGSSGAAQETQYF
-	TRBV5-1	TRBD2	TRBJ2-5	TGCGCCAGCACACGCGGTTTGGCTAGCGGACAAGAGACCCAGTACTTC	CASTRGLASGQETQYF
-	TRBV5-1	TRBD1	TRBJ1-6	TGCGCCAGCAGCTTGGGACAGGGAATTTATTCACCCCTCCACTTT	CASSLGQGIYSPLHF
-	TRBV7-9	TRBD1	TRBJ1-2	TGTGCCAGCAGGGGACAGACCGACTTTGGAGGGTACACCTTC	CASRGQTDFGGYTF
-	TRBV2	-	TRBJ1-5	TGTGCCAGCGGTAGCAGTAGCAATCAGCCCCAGCATTTT	CASGSSSNQPQHF
-	TRBV5-1	TRBD1	TRBJ1-3	TGCGCCAGCAGCCCCGGACAGGGGGGCGACTCTGGAAACACCATATATTTT	CASSPGQGGDSGNTIYF
once	TRBV3-1/TRBV3-2	TRBD2	TRBJ2-1	TGTGCCAGCAGCCAAGCGGGACTAGCGTTGTTCAATGAGCAGTTCTTC	CASSQAGLALFNEQFF
-	TRBV11-2	TRBD2	TRBJ2-1	TGTGCCAGCAGCTTACTGCGGGAGGGACGTTACAATGAGCAGTTCTTC	CASSLLREGRYNEQFF
once	TRBV5-1	TRBD1	TRBJ2-3	TGCGCCAGCAGCGACGGGACAGCAAGCACAGATACGCAGTATTTT	CASSDGTASTDTQYF
-	TRBV24-1	TRBD1	TRBJ2-2	TGTGCCACCAGCGCCGGGACAGCGAACACCGGGGAGCTGTTTTTT	CATSAGTANTGELFF
-	TRBV19	TRBD2	TRBJ2-3	TGTGCCAGTAGTCCCCGGAGGAGCGGGAGTACAGATACGCAGTATTTT	CASSPRRSGSTDTQYF
-	TRBV5-1	TRBD1	TRBJ2-3	TGCGCCAGCAGCTGGAGACAGGGTTCAGATACGCAGTATTTT	CASSWRQGSDTQYF
-	TRBV10-3	TRBD1	TRBJ1-4	TGTGCCATCAGCCCGAACGGAGGGGGCCATGAAAAACTGTTTTTT	CAISPNGGGHEKLFF
-	TRBV4-2	-	TRBJ2-3	TGTGCCAGCAGCCAAGATGGCGGGACCAGAGATACGCAGTATTTT	CASSQDGGTRDTQYF
-	TRBV5-5	-	TRBJ1-5	TGTGCCAGCAGCTTATCGGTTGATCAGCCCCAGCATTTT	CASSLSVDQPQHF
-	TRBV28	TRBD2	TRBJ2-2	TGTGCCTCAAGCGGGAGTGGGGTTTACACCGGGGAGCTGTTTTTT	CASSGSGVYTGELFF
-	TRBV5-4	TRBD2	TRBJ2-7	TGTGCCAGCAGCTCCGGGATTAGCGGGAACGAGCAGTACTTC	CASSSGISGNEQYF
-	TRBV24-1	TRBD2	TRBJ2-2	TGTGCCACCAAAGGAGCGGGGGGATCCGGGGAGCTGTTTTTT	CATKGAGGSGELFF